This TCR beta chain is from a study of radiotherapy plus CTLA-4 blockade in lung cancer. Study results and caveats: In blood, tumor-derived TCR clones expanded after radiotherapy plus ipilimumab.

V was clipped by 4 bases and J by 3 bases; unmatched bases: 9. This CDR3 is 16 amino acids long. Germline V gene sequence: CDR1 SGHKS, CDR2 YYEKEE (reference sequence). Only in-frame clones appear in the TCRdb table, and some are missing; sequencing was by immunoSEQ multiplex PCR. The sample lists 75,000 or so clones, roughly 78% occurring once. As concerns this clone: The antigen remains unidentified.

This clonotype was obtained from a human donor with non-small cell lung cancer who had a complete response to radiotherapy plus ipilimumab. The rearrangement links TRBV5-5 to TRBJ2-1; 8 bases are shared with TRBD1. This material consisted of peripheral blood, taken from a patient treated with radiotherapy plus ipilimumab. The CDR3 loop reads CASSMRQGAFYNEQFF. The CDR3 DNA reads TGTGCCAGCAGCATGAGGCAGGGGGCCTTCTACAATGAGCAGTTCTTC.